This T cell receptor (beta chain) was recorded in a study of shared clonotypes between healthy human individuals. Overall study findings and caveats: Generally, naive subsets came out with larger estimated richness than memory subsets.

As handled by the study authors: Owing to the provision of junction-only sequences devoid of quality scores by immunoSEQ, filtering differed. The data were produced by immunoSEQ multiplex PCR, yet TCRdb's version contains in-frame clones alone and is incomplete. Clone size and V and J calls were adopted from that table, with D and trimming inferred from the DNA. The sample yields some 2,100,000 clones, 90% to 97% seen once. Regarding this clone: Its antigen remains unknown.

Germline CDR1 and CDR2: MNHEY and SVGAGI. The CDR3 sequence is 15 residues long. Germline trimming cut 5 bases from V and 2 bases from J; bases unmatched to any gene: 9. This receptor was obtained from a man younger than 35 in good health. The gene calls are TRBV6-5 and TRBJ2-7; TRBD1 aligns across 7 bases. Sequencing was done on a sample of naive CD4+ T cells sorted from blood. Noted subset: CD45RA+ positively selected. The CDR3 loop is CASSPQGWLAYEQYF. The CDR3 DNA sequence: TGTGCCAGCAGTCCACAGGGGTGGTTGGCCTACGAGCAGTACTTC.